This TCR beta chain is drawn from a study of blood T cell repertoires in COVID-19. Study background: From T cells, B-cell-depleted T cells, or PBMCs came the material, which was cDNA or gDNA.

The CDR3 has 13 amino acids. The V and J ends lost 1 base and 7 bases, in that order; junction bases with no gene match: 0. Germline V gives CDR1 MGHRA, CDR2 YSYEKL. In the authors' methods: Nucleated cell counts were estimated from reference gene primer amplification. Method: immunoSEQ multiplex PCR; TCRdb's copy keeps in-frame clones and lacks some. The D gene and trimming were derived from the DNA, and the V and J assignments and clone size from that table. Of 200,000 to 250,000 clones listed, around 90% were seen once; the top ten hold about 1.3%. This chain joins TRBV4-1 and TRBJ2-5, with TRBD1 matching over 10 bases. Source material: peripheral blood. This TCR derives from a man aged 30 to 45 with acute or convalescent COVID-19. The CDR3 loop is CASSQGTGGTQYF. CDR3 nucleotides: TGCGCCAGCAGCCAAGGGACAGGGGGGACCCAGTACTTC.